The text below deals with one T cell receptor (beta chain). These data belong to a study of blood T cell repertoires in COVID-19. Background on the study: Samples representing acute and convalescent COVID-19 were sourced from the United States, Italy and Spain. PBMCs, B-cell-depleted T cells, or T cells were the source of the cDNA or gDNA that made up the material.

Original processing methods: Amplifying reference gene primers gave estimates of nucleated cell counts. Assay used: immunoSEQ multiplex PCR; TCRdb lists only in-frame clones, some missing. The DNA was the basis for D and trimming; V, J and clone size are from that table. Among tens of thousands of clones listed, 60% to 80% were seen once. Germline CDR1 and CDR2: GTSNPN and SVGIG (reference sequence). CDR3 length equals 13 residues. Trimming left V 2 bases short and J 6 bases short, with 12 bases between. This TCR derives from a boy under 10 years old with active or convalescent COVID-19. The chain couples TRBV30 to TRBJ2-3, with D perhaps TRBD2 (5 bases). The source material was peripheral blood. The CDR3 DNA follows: TGTGCCTGGAGTCCTGGACTGCTTGATACGCAGTATTTT. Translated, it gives CAWSPGLLDTQYF.